This T cell receptor beta chain stems from a study of OX40 agonist ivuxolimab in advanced cancers. In the study overall: Partial response was recorded in three patients: one hepatocellular carcinoma and two cutaneous melanoma cases.

Measured with immunoSEQ multiplex PCR; TCRdb has only the in-frame clones, and not every one. The sample lists approximately 75,000 clones, roughly 90% occurring once. CDR3 length equals 14 residues. Per the germline V gene, CDR1 is GTSNPN and CDR2 is SVGIG (reference sequence). The sequencing here drew on CD4+ or CD8+ T cells sorted from blood, taken in a trial of the OX40 agonist ivuxolimab. The clonotype originates from an adult with an advanced solid tumor such as melanoma, head and neck, liver or kidney cancer. This chain links TRBV30 with TRBJ2-1; D remains ambiguous. CDR3 region: CALHLINSYNEQFF. The DNA of the CDR3 is TGTGCTCTACACCTCATCAACTCCTACAATGAGCAGTTCTTC.